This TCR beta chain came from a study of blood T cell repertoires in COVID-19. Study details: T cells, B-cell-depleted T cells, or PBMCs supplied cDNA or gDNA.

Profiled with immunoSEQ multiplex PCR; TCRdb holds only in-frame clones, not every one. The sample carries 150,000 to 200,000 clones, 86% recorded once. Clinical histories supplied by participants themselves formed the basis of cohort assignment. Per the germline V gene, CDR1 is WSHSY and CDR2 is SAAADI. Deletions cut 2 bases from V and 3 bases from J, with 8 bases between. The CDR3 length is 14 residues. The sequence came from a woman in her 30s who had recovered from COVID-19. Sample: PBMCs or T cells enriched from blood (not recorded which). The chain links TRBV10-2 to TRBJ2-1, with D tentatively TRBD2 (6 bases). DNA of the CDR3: TGCGCCAGCAGTGAGGAGGGACTCTACAATGAGCAGTTCTTC. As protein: CASSEEGLYNEQFF.